Listed here are 9 T cell receptor beta chains from one sample, sequenced in a study of blood T cell repertoires in COVID-19. Measured with immunoSEQ multiplex PCR; TCRdb has only the in-frame clones, and not every one. This table has about 160,000 clones, about 80% appearing once. What was sequenced was peripheral blood. All receptors come from a woman aged 80 or older with acute or convalescent COVID-19.

This rearrangement joins TRBV6-1 to TRBJ1-2; D ambiguous. CDR3 length: 12 residues. V lost 3 bases and J 6 bases, leaving 8 bases between the germline ends. The V gene's germline CDR1 is MNHNS and CDR2 SASEGT. The CDR3 nucleotides read TGTGCCAGCAGTGACAGGTATCATGGCTACACCTTC. Residues: CASSDRYHGYTF.

This chain joins TRBV6-5 and TRBJ1-1; possible D gene TRBD1, 5 bases. Trimming stripped 6 bases from V and 1 base from J, with 12 bases between. The germline V gene has CDR1 MNHEY and CDR2 SVGAGI. This CDR3 has 14 amino acids. Written as DNA, the CDR3 is TGTGCCAGCAGGCCAGGGTCCTGGAACACTGAAGCTTTCTTT. Encoded protein: CASRPGSWNTEAFF.

V and J are TRBV5-4 and TRBJ1-1; D gene uncertain. Germline V gene sequence: CDR1 SGHNT, CDR2 YYREEE (reference sequence). Trimming took 0 bases from V and 1 from J, leaving 7 bases between them. The CDR3 has 14 amino acids. The CDR3 bases are TGTGCCAGCAGCTTGGACAGCAGGAACACTGAAGCTTTCTTT. Its protein is CASSLDSRNTEAFF.

The chain joins TRBV29-1 to TRBJ1-1; D gene uncertain. The germline V gene has CDR1 SQVTM and CDR2 ANQGSEA. This CDR3 is 15 amino acids long. Trimming took 2 bases from V and 0 from J, leaving 13 bases between them. The CDR3 sequence is CSVEIGSVMNTEAFF. CDR3 sequence (DNA): TGCAGCGTTGAAATCGGCAGCGTAATGAACACTGAAGCTTTCTTT.

J is TRBJ2-1 and V is TRBV3-1 (or the pseudogene TRBV3-2), with D tentatively TRBD2 (5 bases). V was clipped by 0 bases and J by 2 bases, with 11 bases between them. CDR3 length: 16 residues. Germline assignment: CDR1 LGHDT and CDR2 YNNKEL (reference sequence). The CDR3 DNA follows: TGTGCCAGCAGCCAAGATCAAAGCGGACCCTACAATGAGCAGTTCTTC. Encoded protein: CASSQDQSGPYNEQFF.

This chain links TRBV2 with TRBJ1-4; a possible D gene is TRBD1 (5 bases). Per germline, CDR1 SNHLY and CDR2 FYNNEI. The V end lost 5 bases, the J end lost 6 bases, and 16 bases lay between the germline ends. The CDR3 is 15 amino acids. The CDR3 nucleotides are TGTGCCAGCAGTAGAGGGACCACGGGAGATGAAAAACTGTTTTTT. It codes for CASSRGTTGDEKLFF.

This sequence joins TRBV19 and TRBJ2-6, with D uncertain. The V gene's germline CDR1 is LNHDA and CDR2 SQIVND (reference sequence). The CDR3 length is 16 residues. V shed 7 bases and J shed 0 bases, with 13 bases lying between them. The chain's CDR3 is CASTNGGRSGANVLTF. Written as DNA, the CDR3 is TGTGCCAGTACTAACGGTGGGCGCTCTGGGGCCAACGTCCTGACTTTC.

V is TRBV5-4 and J is TRBJ2-7; weak D call: TRBD2 (6 bases). From germline, CDR1 is SGHNT and CDR2 YYREEE (reference sequence). The CDR3 is 14 amino acids. Trimming cost V 4 bases and J 3 bases, with 14 bases left between them. In nucleotides, the CDR3 is TGTGCCAGCAGCCTTGGCGGGATCCTCTACGAGCAGTACTTC. It codes for CASSLGGILYEQYF.

This chain joins TRBV2 and TRBJ1-2; a possible D gene is TRBD1 (5 bases). CDR1 is SNHLY, CDR2 FYNNEI, per germline. The CDR3 contains 17 residues. The ends were cut back, 8 bases at V and 0 bases at J, with 22 bases in the middle. The CDR3 DNA follows: TGTGCCAGCCCCTCCCCCGGGGGAGCGAACCCTAACTATGGCTACACCTTC. This gives the protein CASPSPGGANPNYGYTF.